This T cell receptor beta chain was retrieved from a study of radiotherapy plus CTLA-4 blockade in lung cancer. Sequencing used immunoSEQ multiplex PCR; TCRdb keeps in-frame clones, though not all of them. The profile shows about 90,000 clones, more than 70% of them singletons. A note on this clone: No antigen is known for it.

General study results and limits: Radiotherapy plus ipilimumab was followed by expansion in blood of tumor-derived TCR clones.

The germline CDR1 and CDR2 sequences are SGHVS and FNYEAQ. The CDR3 totals 12 residues. The V end was cut by 5 bases, the J end by 6 bases, with 8 bases between. The receptor comes from a human donor with non-small cell lung cancer that progressed on radiotherapy plus ipilimumab. This chain joins TRBV7-6 and TRBJ2-1, with unresolved D. This specimen consisted of peripheral blood, obtained from a patient treated with radiotherapy plus ipilimumab. As DNA, the CDR3 is TGTGCCAGCAGCCCTCCGGGCAATGAGCAGTTCTTC. Protein sequence: CASSPPGNEQFF.